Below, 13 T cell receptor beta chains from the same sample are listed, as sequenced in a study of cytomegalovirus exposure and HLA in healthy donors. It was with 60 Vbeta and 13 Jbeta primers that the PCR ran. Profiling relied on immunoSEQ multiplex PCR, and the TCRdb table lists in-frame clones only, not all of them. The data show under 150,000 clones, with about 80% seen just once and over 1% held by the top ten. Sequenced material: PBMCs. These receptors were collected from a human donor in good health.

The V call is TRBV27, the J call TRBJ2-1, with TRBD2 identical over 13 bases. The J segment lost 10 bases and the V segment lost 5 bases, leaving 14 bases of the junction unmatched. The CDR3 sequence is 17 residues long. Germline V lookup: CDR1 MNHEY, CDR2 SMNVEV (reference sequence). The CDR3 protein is CASSLETSGGPLREQFF. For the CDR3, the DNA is TGTGCCAGCAGTCTTGAGACTAGCGGGGGGCCACTCAGGGAGCAGTTCTTC.

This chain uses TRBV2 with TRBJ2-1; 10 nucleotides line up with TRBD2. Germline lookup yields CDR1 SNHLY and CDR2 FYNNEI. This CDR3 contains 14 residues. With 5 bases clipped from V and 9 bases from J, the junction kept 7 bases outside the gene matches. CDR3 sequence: CASSKSGGAGEQFF. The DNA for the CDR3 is TGTGCCAGCAGTAAAAGCGGGGGGGCCGGTGAGCAGTTCTTC.

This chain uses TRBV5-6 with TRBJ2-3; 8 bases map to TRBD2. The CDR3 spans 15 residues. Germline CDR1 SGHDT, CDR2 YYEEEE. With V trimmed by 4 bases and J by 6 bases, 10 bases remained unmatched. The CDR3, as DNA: TGTGCCAGCAGCAATGCGGGGGGTCCCGGGGATACGCAGTATTTT. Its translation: CASSNAGGPGDTQYF.

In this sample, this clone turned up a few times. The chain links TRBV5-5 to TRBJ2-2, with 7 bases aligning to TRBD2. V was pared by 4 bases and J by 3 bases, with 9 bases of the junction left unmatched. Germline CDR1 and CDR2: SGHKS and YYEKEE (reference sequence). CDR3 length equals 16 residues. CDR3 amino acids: CASSQHSGFDTGELFF. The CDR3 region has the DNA TGTGCCAGCAGCCAACATAGCGGGTTTGACACCGGGGAGCTGTTTTTT.

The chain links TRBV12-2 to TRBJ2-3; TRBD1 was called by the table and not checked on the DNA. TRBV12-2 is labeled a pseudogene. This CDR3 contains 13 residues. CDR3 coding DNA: TGTGCAAGTCGCTTATCTAGGGGAGATACGCAGTATTTT. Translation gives CASRLSRGDTQYF.

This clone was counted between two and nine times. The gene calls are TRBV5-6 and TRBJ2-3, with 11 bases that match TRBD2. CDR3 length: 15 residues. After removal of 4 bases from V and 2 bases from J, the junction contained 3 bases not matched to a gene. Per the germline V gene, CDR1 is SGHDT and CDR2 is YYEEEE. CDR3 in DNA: TGTGCCAGCAGCGATAGCGGGGGGGACACAGATACGCAGTATTTT. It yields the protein CASSDSGGDTDTQYF. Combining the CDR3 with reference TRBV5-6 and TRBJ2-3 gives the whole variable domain DAGVTQSPTHLIKTRGQQVTLRCSPKSGHDTVSWYQQALGQGPQFIFQYYEEEERQRGNFPDRFSGHQFPNYSSELNVNALLLGDSALYLCASSDSGGDTDTQYFGPGTRLTVL.

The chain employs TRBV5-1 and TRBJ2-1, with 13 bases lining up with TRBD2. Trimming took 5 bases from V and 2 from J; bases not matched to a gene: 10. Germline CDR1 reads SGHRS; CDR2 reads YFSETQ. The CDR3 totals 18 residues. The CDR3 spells CASSPLTSGGGAYNEQFF. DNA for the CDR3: TGCGCCAGCAGTCCCCTCACTAGCGGGGGGGGCGCCTACAATGAGCAGTTCTTC.

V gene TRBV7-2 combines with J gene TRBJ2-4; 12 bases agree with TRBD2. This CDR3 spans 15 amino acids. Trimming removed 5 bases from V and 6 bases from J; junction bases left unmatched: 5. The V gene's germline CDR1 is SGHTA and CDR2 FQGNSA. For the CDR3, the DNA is TGTGCCAGCAGCAAGACACTAGCGGGGGGAAACATTCAGTACTTC. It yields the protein CASSKTLAGGNIQYF.

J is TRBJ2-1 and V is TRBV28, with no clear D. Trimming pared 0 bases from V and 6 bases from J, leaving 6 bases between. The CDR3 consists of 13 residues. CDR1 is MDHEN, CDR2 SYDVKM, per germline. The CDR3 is CASSLWSGNEQFF. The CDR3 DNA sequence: TGTGCCAGCAGTTTATGGTCAGGCAATGAGCAGTTCTTC.

The CDR3: CASSPRQSYGYTF. CDR3 in DNA: TGTGCCAGCAGCCCGAGACAGTCCTATGGCTACACCTTC. The rearrangement joins TRBV21-1 to TRBJ1-2; the table's TRBD1 call for D was not verified on the DNA. TRBV21-1 is a documented pseudogene. The CDR3 is 13 amino acids.

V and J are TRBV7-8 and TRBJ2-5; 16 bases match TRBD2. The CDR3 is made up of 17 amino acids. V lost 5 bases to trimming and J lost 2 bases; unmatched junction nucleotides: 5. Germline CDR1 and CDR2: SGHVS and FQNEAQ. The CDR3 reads CASSPPGLAGGQETQYF. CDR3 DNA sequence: TGTGCCAGCAGCCCTCCGGGACTAGCGGGGGGGCAAGAGACCCAGTACTTC.

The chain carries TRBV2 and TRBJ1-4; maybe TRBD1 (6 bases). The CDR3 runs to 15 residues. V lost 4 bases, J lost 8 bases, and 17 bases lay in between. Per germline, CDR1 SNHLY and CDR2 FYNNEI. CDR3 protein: CASSVDRPRGEKLFF. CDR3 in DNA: TGTGCCAGCAGTGTTGACAGGCCCCGAGGAGAAAAACTGTTTTTT.

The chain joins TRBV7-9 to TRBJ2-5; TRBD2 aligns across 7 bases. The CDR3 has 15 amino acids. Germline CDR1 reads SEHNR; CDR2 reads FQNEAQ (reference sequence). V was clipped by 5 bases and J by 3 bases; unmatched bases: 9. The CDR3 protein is CASSQRRGREETQYF. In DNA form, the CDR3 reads TGTGCCAGCAGCCAAAGACGGGGGAGGGAAGAGACCCAGTACTTC.